This TCR beta chain was captured by sequencing in a study of vaccination and CD4 T cells after COVID-19. At the level of the study: It was a median approximately 92 days after diagnosis, with a range of 35 to 161, that post-COVID samples were drawn. Overlapping spike peptides served as the stimulus for the cells. These peptides came from SARS-CoV-2 and from the common cold coronaviruses HCoV-NL63, HCoV-OC43 and HCoV-229E. Control cultures were given a CEFX pool, an HIV-1 Nef pool, or no peptide.

The CDR3 consists of 16 residues. Germline loops: CDR1 SGHTA, CDR2 FQGNSA. V dropped 1 base and J dropped 0; count of bases not matched to a gene: 6. Regarding this clonotype: Its antigen is not identified.

With the Oncomine TCR Beta short-read assay, DNA from cultured CD4+ T cells was sequenced. TCRdb reprocessed the PCR reads with MiXCR, giving one entry per CDR3 protein. Of around 26,000 distinct CDR3 sequences in the sample, 50% to 75% were seen once. Treatment specified: roughly 10-day PBMC culture with coronavirus spike peptide pools or control peptides (ViraFEST assay). This receptor was obtained from a human donor who had recovered from COVID-19. Sequenced input: CD4+ T cells from blood, cultured in vitro. The V and J genes are TRBV7-2 and TRBJ2-7, with TRBD1 matching over 7 bases. The CDR3 region is CASSLGTGVGSYEQYF. CDR3 sequence (DNA): TGTGCCAGCAGCTTAGGTACAGGGGTGGGCTCCTACGAGCAGTACTTC.